This T cell receptor (beta chain) derives from a study of identical twins. Broader study findings: Invariant cells of the MAIT and iNKT types might have partly distorted the zero-insertion analyses. The same donors were not followed; conclusions instead depended on cross-sectional statistical analysis.

The donors were all healthy and Caucasian. About this clonotype: Its antigen is unidentified.

A universal primer site was incorporated via template switching, and the cDNA contained unique molecular identifiers. TCRdb called the 5' RACE reads again in MiXCR, with one record for every CDR3 protein. The sample includes 1,800,000 or so distinct CDR3 sequences, less than 35% seen only once; the top ten take less than 0.35%. The CDR3 extends over 16 amino acids. V was clipped by 4 bases and J by 0 bases; unmatched bases: 7. Per germline, CDR1 SGHDT and CDR2 YYEEEE. This clonotype originated in a newborn girl in good health. V is TRBV5-6 and J is TRBJ2-7; 10 bases are a match to TRBD2. Sequenced input: cord blood. The CDR3 sequence is CASSPGLAESSYEQYF. In DNA form, the CDR3 reads TGTGCCAGCAGCCCTGGACTAGCGGAGAGCTCCTACGAGCAGTACTTC.